This T cell receptor (beta chain) was recovered during a study of shared clonotypes between healthy human individuals. Study-wide findings and caveats: The study found lower generation probabilities in non-shared clonotypes than in those shared by all four donors. Of the naive CD4 clonotypes, roughly 5% were shared across a few donors.

Produced via immunoSEQ multiplex PCR; TCRdb's table is partial and in-frame only. The sample lists under 130,000 clones, 67% seen once, with about 24% in the top ten. As to this clone: Its target is unknown.

The CDR3 runs to 16 residues. Germline V lookup: CDR1 SGDLS, CDR2 YYNGEE. V dropped 4 bases and J dropped 3 bases, with 20 bases sitting between them. The TCR sequence derives from a woman aged 25 to 39 in good health. The sequenced sample was memory CD8+ T cells sorted from blood. Subset in this sample: CD45RO+ cells pooled with CCR7-negative TemRA cells. The chain combines TRBV9 with TRBJ2-7; D perhaps matches TRBD1 (6 bases). CDR3 sequence (DNA): TGTGCCAGCAGCCCACAGGGCGGGCCTACCCTCTACGAGCAGTACTTC. Its translation: CASSPQGGPTLYEQYF. Variable domain in full (rest from reference TRBV9 and TRBJ2-7): DSGVTQTPKHLITATGQRVTLRCSPRSGDLSVYWYQQSLDQGLQFLIQYYNGEERAKGNILERFSAQQFPDLHSELNLSSLELGDSALYFCASSPQGGPTLYEQYFGPGTRLTVT.